Detailed here is one T cell receptor beta chain. Its antigen is not identified. Generated by immunoSEQ multiplex PCR, the TCRdb table keeps only in-frame clones and is missing some. This table holds 35,000 to 50,000 clones, roughly two thirds found once. This sample stems from a study of radiotherapy plus CTLA-4 blockade in lung cancer. General study points: TCR clones originating in tumors grew in number in blood after radiotherapy plus ipilimumab.

CDR1 SGHDT and CDR2 YYEEEE come from the germline V gene. The CDR3 sequence is 16 residues long. V shed 3 bases and J shed 2 bases, with 15 bases lying between them. Patients with chemo-refractory metastatic non-small-cell lung cancer received focal radiation plus CTLA-4 blockade with ipilimumab. The TCR comes from a human donor with non-small cell lung cancer who had a partial response to radiotherapy plus ipilimumab. This chain uses TRBV5-6 with TRBJ1-3; D is possibly TRBD1 (5 bases). The sample here was peripheral blood, taken from a patient treated with radiotherapy plus ipilimumab. In nucleotides, the CDR3 is TGTGCCAGCAGCTCACGTCTCAGGGATACTGGAAACACCATATATTTT. Encoded protein: CASSSRLRDTGNTIYF.